The 13 T cell receptor beta chains in this list originate from one sample, sequenced in a study of control samples from healthy donors and cancer patients. Profiled with immunoSEQ multiplex PCR; TCRdb holds only in-frame clones, not every one. There are over 100,000 clones in the sample; roughly 84% occur only once, and roughly 3.2% lies in the top ten. The specimen sequenced was blood. These receptors all stem from a man in his forties or fifties in good health.

On this clone: Distinct nucleotide sequences in the sample also encode this CDR3. The V gene is TRBV6-5, the J gene TRBJ2-3; 9 bases fit TRBD2. This CDR3 has 16 amino acids. Germline V CDR1 and CDR2: MNHEY, SVGAGI. The V segment lost 0 bases and the J segment 1 base; nucleotides outside the gene matches: 2. In nucleotides, the CDR3 is TGTGCCAGCAGTTACTCTCTAGCGGGACGCACAGATACGCAGTATTTT. Amino acids: CASSYSLAGRTDTQYF.

The genes are TRBV5-1 and TRBJ2-6; D might be TRBD1 (5 bases). Trimming left V 5 bases short and J 1 base short, with 10 bases between. Germline CDR1 and CDR2: SGHRS and YFSETQ. CDR3 length equals 15 residues. CDR3 coding DNA: TGCGCCAGCAGGGACATGACTTCTGGGGCCAACGTCCTGACTTTC. As protein: CASRDMTSGANVLTF. Full variable domain (missing parts from reference TRBV5-1 and TRBJ2-6): KAGVTQTPRYLIKTRGQQVTLSCSPISGHRSVSWYQQTPGQGLQFLFEYFSETQRNKGNFPGRFSGRQFSNSRSEMNVSTLELGDSALYLCASRDMTSGANVLTFGAGSRLTVL.

The chain carries TRBV19 and TRBJ1-5; 7 bases map to TRBD1. Trimming at V came to 6 bases and at J to 5 bases, leaving 4 bases not matched to a gene. Per the germline V gene, CDR1 is LNHDA and CDR2 is SQIVND (reference sequence). The CDR3 is 13 residues long. CDR3 sequence reads: CASSRGGDQPQHF. CDR3 nucleotides: TGTGCCAGTAGCAGGGGGGGGGATCAGCCCCAGCATTTT. Full variable domain (missing parts from reference TRBV19 and TRBJ1-5): DGGITQSPKYLFRKEGQNVTLSCEQNLNHDAMYWYRQDPGQGLRLIYYSQIVNDFQKGDIAEGYSVSREKKESFPLTVTSAQKNPTAFYLCASSRGGDQPQHFGDGTRLSIL.

The chain links TRBV7-9 to TRBJ1-1, with no clear D. Germline-derived CDR1 and CDR2 are SEHNR and FQNEAQ (reference sequence). The CDR3 is 13 residues long. V shed 5 bases and J shed 2 bases, with 9 bases lying between them. CDR3 region: CASSPRINTEAFF. As DNA, the CDR3 is TGTGCCAGCAGCCCTCGAATCAACACTGAAGCTTTCTTT.

This clone was recorded only once. The chain couples TRBV28 to TRBJ2-1, with D possibly being TRBD2 (5 bases). V gave up 5 bases and J gave up 0 bases, with 11 bases separating them. The CDR3 length is 15 residues. Germline V lookup: CDR1 MDHEN, CDR2 SYDVKM. The CDR3 reads CASSPGLDSYNEQFF. The DNA for the CDR3 is TGTGCCAGCAGTCCCGGACTGGACTCCTACAATGAGCAGTTCTTC.

The table lists this clone with a count of one. The V and J genes are TRBV4-1 and TRBJ2-2, with a weak D call TRBD1 (5 bases). CDR3 length: 17 amino acids. The ends were cut back, 6 bases at V and 0 bases at J, with 17 bases in the middle. Germline-derived CDR1 and CDR2 are MGHRA and YSYEKL. The CDR3 coding sequence is TGCGCCAGCAGACAAAGACAGATTATTACGAACACCGGGGAGCTGTTTTTT. Translating it yields CASRQRQIITNTGELFF.

The chain recombines TRBV13 with TRBJ1-1, with a possible D match to TRBD1 (6 bases). Germline CDR1 is PRHDT and CDR2 is FYEKMQ (reference sequence). The CDR3 is 14 amino acids. Trimming took 7 bases from V and 0 from J, leaving 12 bases between them. The DNA of the CDR3 is TGTGCCAGCAAGCCGGGACATTTGAACACTGAAGCTTTCTTT. It yields the protein CASKPGHLNTEAFF.

V usage is TRBV20-1 and J usage is TRBJ1-1; D unclear. Trimming took 6 bases from V and 4 from J, leaving 9 bases between them. The CDR3 runs 11 residues. Looked up from germline, CDR1 is DFQATT and CDR2 is SNEGSKA (reference sequence). The CDR3 protein is CSAPTATEAFF. The CDR3 nucleotides read TGCAGTGCCCCGACGGCCACTGAAGCTTTCTTT.

This chain uses TRBV27 with TRBJ2-3; D remains ambiguous. With 3 bases removed from V and 1 base from J, the gap between germline ends came to 11 bases. CDR1 is MNHEY and CDR2 is SMNVEV in the germline V gene (reference sequence). The CDR3 sequence is 15 residues long. The CDR3 loop reads CASSLGRRGTDTQYF. In DNA form, the CDR3 reads TGTGCCAGCAGTTTGGGCAGGAGAGGCACAGATACGCAGTATTTT.

This clone was counted a single time. This chain links TRBV3-1 (or the pseudogene TRBV3-2) with TRBJ1-1, with a possible D match to TRBD1 (5 bases). The CDR3 totals 17 residues. Trimming cost V 0 bases and J 4 bases, with 18 bases left between them. Germline V gene data show CDR1 as LGHDT and CDR2 as YNNKEL (reference sequence). The CDR3 protein is CASSQEGFRTSGTEAFF. In DNA, the CDR3 is TGTGCCAGCAGCCAAGAGGGCTTTAGGACATCGGGCACTGAAGCTTTCTTT.

V gene TRBV11-2 combines with J gene TRBJ2-7, with D possibly being TRBD2 (7 bases). Germline CDR1 is SGHAT and CDR2 is FQNNGV. The CDR3 sequence is 15 residues long. The V end lost 5 bases, the J end lost 2 bases, and 16 bases lay between the germline ends. The CDR3 protein is CASSASGGSTYEQYF. DNA for the CDR3: TGTGCCAGCAGCGCCTCGGGGGGCTCTACCTACGAGCAGTACTTC.

The chain has TRBV11-3 and TRBJ2-2; D perhaps matches TRBD2 (6 bases). The CDR3 length is 16 residues. Trimming cost V 4 bases and J 9 bases, with 21 bases left between them. The germline V gene has CDR1 SGHNT and CDR2 YENEEA. CDR3 in amino acids: CASSSITQGGSRELFF. As DNA, the CDR3 is TGTGCCAGCAGCTCCATAACCCAGGGAGGATCCCGGGAGCTGTTTTTT.

A few counts support this clone. The V call is TRBV6-6, the J call TRBJ1-3; 7 bases are shared with TRBD1. Germline loops: CDR1 MNHNY, CDR2 SVGAGI (reference sequence). The CDR3 consists of 16 residues. The J segment lost 0 bases and the V segment lost 4 bases, leaving 6 bases of the junction unmatched. The CDR3 nucleotides are TGTGCCAGCAGTTCCCGGACAGGAGCCTCTGGAAACACCATATATTTT. Residues: CASSSRTGASGNTIYF.